Following are 9 T cell receptor beta chains from one sample sequenced in a study of cytomegalovirus exposure and HLA in healthy donors. The primer mix had 60 Vbeta and 13 Jbeta primers. Repertoires were generated with immunoSEQ multiplex PCR, while TCRdb's copy carries only in-frame clones and drops some. The sample yields approximately 110,000 clones, 82% seen once. The sequenced sample consisted of PBMCs. The receptors shown here come from a woman in her late teens or twenties in good health and CMV-seronegative.

The V call is TRBV14, the J call TRBJ2-5; D gene unclear. Germline V gene sequence: CDR1 SGHDN, CDR2 FVKESK. The CDR3 is 12 residues long. V was pared by 1 base and J by 5 bases, with 5 bases between. CDR3 coding DNA: TGTGCCAGCAGCCAAGTCGTGGAGACCCAGTACTTC. The encoded protein is CASSQVVETQYF.

This clone has just one count. The rearrangement uses TRBV5-4 and TRBJ2-3; D possibly corresponds to TRBD1 (6 bases). The CDR3 totals 15 residues. Germline V lookup: CDR1 SGHNT, CDR2 YYREEE (reference sequence). Trimming removed 4 bases at V and 3 bases at J, with 15 bases between. The CDR3 region has the DNA TGTGCCAGCAGCCCCCGTAGGGGGACAACAGATACGCAGTATTTT. Translation: CASSPRRGTTDTQYF.

The rearrangement uses TRBV6-5 and TRBJ2-1, with a tentative D call TRBD2 (6 bases). The CDR3 contains 11 residues. Trimming cost V 7 bases and J 8 bases, with 9 bases left between them. Germline CDR1 is MNHEY and CDR2 is SVGAGI. The DNA of the CDR3 is TGTGCCAGCACTCGGGACTATGAGCAGTTCTTC. Encoded protein: CASTRDYEQFF.

The CDR3 DNA follows: TGTGCCAGCAGTGAATCCGGACTACACTCTGGGGCCAACGTCCTGACTTTC. It yields the protein CASSESGLHSGANVLTF. The genes are TRBV25-1 and TRBJ2-6; D might be TRBD2 (6 bases). Germline CDR1 is MGHDK and CDR2 is SYGVNS. The CDR3 is 17 amino acids. Trimming took off 1 base at V and 0 bases at J, with 10 bases between the two ends.

The CDR3 DNA sequence: TGTGCCAGCAGCCCTCAGACAGGGGCCACGAATTCACCCCTCCACTTT. Protein sequence: CASSPQTGATNSPLHF. The chain combines TRBV7-2 with TRBJ1-6; 8 bases agree with TRBD1. Germline V gives CDR1 SGHTA, CDR2 FQGNSA. The CDR3 runs 16 residues. The V segment lost 5 bases and the J segment 7 bases; nucleotides outside the gene matches: 10.

This chain joins TRBV27 and TRBJ2-7, with D unresolved. Germline CDR1 and CDR2: MNHEY and SMNVEV (reference sequence). The CDR3 covers 14 residues. Trimming stripped 6 bases from V and 7 bases from J, with 19 bases between. The CDR3 loop is CASRNQDPPWEQYV. Written as DNA, the CDR3 is TGTGCCAGCAGAAACCAAGACCCCCCCTGGGAGCAGTACGTC.

V gene TRBV6-1 combines with J gene TRBJ1-4; 10 bases line up with TRBD1. Trimming cost V 1 base and J 7 bases; bases outside gene matches: 0. CDR1 and CDR2 (germline): MNHNS, SASEGT. The CDR3 consists of 14 residues. CDR3 in DNA: TGTGCCAGCAGTGAAGGACAGGGGGCTGAAAAACTGTTTTTT. It yields the protein CASSEGQGAEKLFF.

The rearrangement joins TRBV4-1 to TRBJ2-5; TRBD2 matches 14 bases. Germline loops: CDR1 MGHRA, CDR2 YSYEKL. The CDR3 contains 16 residues. V dropped 6 bases and J dropped 5; count of bases not matched to a gene: 8. CDR3 nucleotide sequence: TGCGCCAGCAGGAGGACTAGCGGGAGGTTCGGGGAGACCCAGTACTTC. This codes for CASRRTSGRFGETQYF.

The gene calls are TRBV6-6 and TRBJ1-2; D ambiguous. Trimming stripped 2 bases from V and 2 bases from J, with 9 bases between. Looked up from germline, CDR1 is MNHNY and CDR2 is SVGAGI (reference sequence). The CDR3 length is 14 residues. CDR3 sequence reads: CASSYKAQNYGYTF. Written as DNA, the CDR3 is TGTGCCAGCAGTTACAAAGCACAGAACTATGGCTACACCTTC.